This T cell receptor beta chain comes out of a study of breast tumors, draining lymph nodes, adjacent tissues. Comments on this clonotype: The target antigen is unknown. Given a much more abundant clone one base away, this may be a read error.

TCRdb re-called the multiplex PCR reads through MiXCR, storing one row per CDR3 protein. The repertoire consists of about 200,000 distinct CDR3 sequences, with under 35% occurring once and the leading ten covering under 4.5%. Axillary draining lymph nodes of breast cancer patients supplied the node samples. The length of the CDR3 is 16 residues. Germline values: CDR1 MNHEY, CDR2 SVGAGI. General study findings and limits: Tumor T cell lymph node origin was a supported hypothesis, not proven.

The material sequenced was axillary lymph node tissue. The chain carries TRBV6-5 and TRBJ2-1, with D possibly being TRBD2 (6 bases). The clonotype originates from a female donor with breast cancer. Some clones in this sample may be carry-over from other donors' samples. This chain's CDR3 is CASSHSKPGGDNEQFF. CDR3 nucleotide sequence: TGTGCCAGCAGTCACTCGAAACCAGGAGGGGACAATGAGCAGTTCTTC.